This TCR beta chain emerged from a study of blood T cell repertoires in COVID-19. Clones were read by immunoSEQ multiplex PCR, and TCRdb kept only the in-frame ones, dropping some. Of roughly 120,000 clones in the sample, around 87% are singletons; the top ten hold under 35%. The V gene lost 5 bases and the J gene lost 0 bases, with 8 bases spanning the gap. The CDR3 consists of 14 residues. Germline V gene data show CDR1 as MDHEN and CDR2 as SYDVKM. The chain joins TRBV28 to TRBJ1-3; no clear D. The TCR sequence derives from a man between 65 and 85 years old with active or convalescent COVID-19. Sequencing was done on a sample of peripheral blood. CDR3: CASSPHSSGNTIYF. Written as DNA, the CDR3 is TGTGCCAGCAGTCCTCACAGCTCTGGAAACACCATATATTTT.